This T cell receptor (beta chain) originates from a study of T cells after yellow fever vaccination. As for the study in general: Some fractions had low cell numbers, and these were prepared with SMART-Seq v4 Ultra Low Input. Findings of the study overall: Overlap between CD4 and CD8 compartments was detected for a small share of clonotypes. A weaker but faster secondary response was observed, peaking on day 5 versus 15.

In the case of this clonotype: The antigen is undetermined.

Germline assignment: CDR1 LGHNA and CDR2 YSLEER. This CDR3 is built from 13 residues. Trimming removed 3 bases from V and 8 bases from J; junction bases left unmatched: 6. TCRdb re-called the 5' RACE reads through MiXCR, storing one row per CDR3 protein. The repertoire includes some 340,000 distinct CDR3 sequences, approximately 4% of them detected once, and under 30% sits in the top ten. Sequenced material: PBMCs, taken 5 days after the yellow fever booster vaccination. The rearrangement joins TRBV4-3 to TRBJ1-1; the match to TRBD1 covers 7 bases. The source of this sequence is a man aged 18 to 30 who received the YFV17D yellow fever vaccine. In nucleotides, the CDR3 is TGCGCCAGCAGCCAGGAGACAGGGAGGGAAGCTTTCTTT. Amino acid sequence: CASSQETGREAFF.